These 7 T cell receptor beta chains share one sample of origin, sequenced in a study of T cells in Graves' hyperthyroidism and ophthalmopathy. TCR beta CDR3 regions were amplified from RNA transcripts. First-round RT-PCR targeting the TCR CDR3 was performed with the HTBI primer set. TCRdb ran MiXCR on the multiplex PCR reads and lists one entry per CDR3 protein. In the table there are 340,000 or so distinct CDR3 sequences, about 21% of which are singletons. The material sequenced was blood. Receptor source: a woman between 50 and 59 years old with Graves' hyperthyroidism.

Ten or more counts support this clonotype. The chain couples TRBV12-3 or TRBV12-4 to TRBJ1-1, with TRBD1 matching 10 bases. The CDR3 has 13 amino acids. The trim removed 3 bases at V and 11 bases at J, leaving 6 bases unmatched. Written as DNA, the CDR3 is TGTGCCAGCAGTTTGGAAAGACAGGGGGCCGCTTTCTTT. It codes for CASSLERQGAAFF.

This clonotype occurred many times. V usage is TRBV11-1 and J usage is TRBJ2-7; D unclear. CDR3 length: 13 residues. V gave up 3 bases and J gave up 6 bases, with 12 bases separating them. The V gene's germline CDR1 is SGHAT and CDR2 FQDESV (reference sequence). Written as DNA, the CDR3 is TGTGCCAGCAGCTTCGACCGTTGGGGCGAGCAGTACTTC. This translates into CASSFDRWGEQYF.

This clonotype was counted between two and nine times. The rearrangement links TRBV5-6 to TRBJ1-6; D is unresolved. V gave up 0 bases and J gave up 10 bases, with 5 bases separating them. The CDR3 loop spans 12 amino acids. Germline-derived CDR1 and CDR2 are SGHDT and YYEEEE. The chain's CDR3 is CASSLVGSPLHF. In DNA, the CDR3 is TGTGCCAGCAGCTTGGTAGGCTCACCCCTCCACTTT. Together with reference TRBV5-6 and TRBJ1-6, the CDR3 gives the full variable domain: DAGVTQSPTHLIKTRGQQVTLRCSPKSGHDTVSWYQQALGQGPQFIFQYYEEEERQRGNFPDRFSGHQFPNYSSELNVNALLLGDSALYLCASSLVGSPLHFGNGTRLTVT.

The chain carries TRBV25-1 and TRBJ1-2; D is undetermined. Per the germline V gene, CDR1 is MGHDK and CDR2 is SYGVNS. The V end was cut by 4 bases, the J end by 8 bases, with 11 bases between. The CDR3 loop spans 12 amino acids. The CDR3 bases are TGTGCCAGCAGTGCCCGCTCGTGGGGCTACACCTTC. Amino acid sequence: CASSARSWGYTF.

The V and J genes are TRBV12-3 or TRBV12-4 and TRBJ2-3; TRBD2 agrees at 9 bases. The ends lost 6 bases at V and 2 bases at J; junction bases unmatched: 12. CDR3 length: 17 amino acids. CDR3 residues: CASSLGGSGGLTDTQYF. In nucleotides, the CDR3 is TGTGCCAGCAGCCTAGGGGGTAGCGGGGGCCTCACAGATACGCAGTATTTT.

The gene calls are TRBV6-2 or TRBV6-3 and TRBJ2-5; 16 nucleotides align to TRBD2. V shed 6 bases, J shed 5 bases, and the junction held 12 bases outside the gene matches. The CDR3 totals 18 residues. The germline CDR1 and CDR2 sequences are MNHEY and SVGEGT. The DNA of the CDR3 is TGTGCCAGCAGACGAGATCCCGGGACTAGCGGGAGGGCCGAGACCCAGTACTTC. It specifies CASRRDPGTSGRAETQYF.

Remarks on this clonotype: This clone may be a read error of a much larger clone one base away. This chain links TRBV12-3 or TRBV12-4 with TRBJ1-6; tentative D call: TRBD1 (5 bases). Trimming pared 6 bases from V and 7 bases from J, leaving 16 bases between. The CDR3 length is 15 residues. The CDR3 is CASRGTGAGNSPLHF. CDR3 DNA sequence: TGTGCCAGCAGAGGGACCGGGGCAGGGAATTCACCCCTCCACTTT.